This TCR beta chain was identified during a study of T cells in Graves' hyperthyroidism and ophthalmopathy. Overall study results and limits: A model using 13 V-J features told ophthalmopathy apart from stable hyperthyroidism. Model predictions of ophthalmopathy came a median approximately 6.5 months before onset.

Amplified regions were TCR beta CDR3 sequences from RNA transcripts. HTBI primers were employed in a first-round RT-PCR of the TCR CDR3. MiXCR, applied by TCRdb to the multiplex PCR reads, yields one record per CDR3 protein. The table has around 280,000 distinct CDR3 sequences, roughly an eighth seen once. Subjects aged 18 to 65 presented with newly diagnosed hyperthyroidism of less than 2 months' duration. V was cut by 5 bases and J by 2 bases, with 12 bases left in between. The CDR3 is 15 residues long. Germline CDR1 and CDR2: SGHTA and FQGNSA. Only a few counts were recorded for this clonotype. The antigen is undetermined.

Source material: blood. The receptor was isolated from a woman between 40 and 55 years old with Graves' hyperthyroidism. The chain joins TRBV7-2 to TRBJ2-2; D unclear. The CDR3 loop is CASSPGIRNTGELFF. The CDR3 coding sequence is TGTGCCAGCAGCCCAGGCATTAGAAACACCGGGGAGCTGTTTTTT.